This is a list of T cell receptor beta chains from one sample in a study of T cell responses to AZD1222 COVID-19 vaccine. Sequenced by immunoSEQ multiplex PCR; TCRdb stores in-frame clones only, minus some. The sample lists 55,000 to 60,000 clones; 75% to 90% were seen once. The sample was peripheral blood, taken on day 0 of MenACWY control vaccination. The origin of the receptors is an adult in good health. Each CDR3 is given with its conserved first and last residue. A D gene is named only where the DNA matches it firmly. Part of the rows lack a size; the others show once, few, many or a class for expanded clones.

j_gene	abundance	v_gene	d_gene	CDR3nt	CDR3aa
TRBJ2-5	NA	TRBV5-4	NA	TGTGCCAGCAGCTTGGGAGGGCAACAAGAGACCCAGTACTTC	CASSLGGQQETQYF
TRBJ2-1	NA	TRBV5-4	TRBD2	TGTGCCAGCAGGTTGGACGGGACTAGCGGGAGCAATGAGCAGTTCTTC	CASRLDGTSGSNEQFF
TRBJ2-3	once	TRBV28	NA	TGTGCCAGCAGTTTAGGTCTACTTTCTGATACGCAGTATTTT	CASSLGLLSDTQYF
TRBJ2-7	NA	TRBV5-4	TRBD1	TGTGCCAGCAGCCCTAACCGGACAGGGAGGAACGAGCAGTACTTC	CASSPNRTGRNEQYF
TRBJ1-2	NA	TRBV28	NA	TGTGCCAGCGAAAAACTCGTATCGAGGGCTAACTATGGCTACACCTTC	CASEKLVSRANYGYTF
TRBJ1-2	NA	TRBV6-1	NA	TGTGCCAGCAGTGAAGTTAGGAGAGATGGCTACACCTTC	CASSEVRRDGYTF
TRBJ2-2	NA	TRBV6-2/TRBV6-3	NA	TGTGCCAGCAGTTACCGGGTAGACACCGGGGAGCTGTTTTTT	CASSYRVDTGELFF
TRBJ1-4	NA	TRBV15	TRBD1	TGTGCCACCAGCAGGGTGACAGGGAATGAAAAACTGTTTTTT	CATSRVTGNEKLFF
TRBJ1-1	NA	TRBV7-9	NA	TGTGCCAGCAGCGGACAGCCCATGAACACTGAAGCTTTCTTT	CASSGQPMNTEAFF
TRBJ1-1	NA	TRBV7-8	NA	TGTGCCAGCAGCCTAAGACACGGCGGGACTGAAGCTTTCTTT	CASSLRHGGTEAFF
TRBJ1-3	NA	TRBV11-2	NA	TGTGCCAGCAGCACCGGATCTTCTGGAAACACCATATATTTT	CASSTGSSGNTIYF
TRBJ2-2	NA	TRBV7-8	TRBD2	TGTGCCAGCAGCTCCTCTCGCTCCGGGACTAGCGGGAGGAGGGCCAACGTCGGGGAGCTGTTTTTT	CASSSSRSGTSGRRANVGELFF
TRBJ1-1	NA	TRBV7-9	NA	TGTGCCAGCAGCTTAACGGACACTGAAGCTTTCTTT	CASSLTDTEAFF
TRBJ1-3	NA	TRBV9	TRBD1	TGTGCCAGCAGCGTCAGCGGGACAGTTCTCTCTGGAAACACCATATATTTT	CASSVSGTVLSGNTIYF
TRBJ2-7	NA	TRBV19	TRBD1	TGTGCCAGTAGCCAAGACAGGGGGCGCGAGCAGTACTTC	CASSQDRGREQYF
TRBJ2-1	NA	TRBV27	NA	TGTGCCAGCAGGCCCCGGGCCTGGGAGCAGTTCTTC	CASRPRAWEQFF
TRBJ1-3	few	TRBV7-9	NA	TGTGCCAGCAGTCTAAAGGGTCCTGGAAACACCATATATTTT	CASSLKGPGNTIYF
TRBJ2-1	NA	TRBV4-3	TRBD2	TGCGCCAGCAGCCAAGATTCTAGCGGGAACGCTGAGCAGTTCTTC	CASSQDSSGNAEQFF
TRBJ2-1	NA	TRBV2	NA	TGTGCCAGCACCCTCGCAGCCGGGAATGAGCAGTTCTTC	CASTLAAGNEQFF
TRBJ1-6	NA	TRBV6-5	NA	TGTGCCAGCAGCCGTAGGGAGATAAATTCACCCCTCCACTTT	CASSRREINSPLHF
TRBJ2-1	NA	TRBV6-5	TRBD2	TGTGCCAGCAGTTCCCTTGACAGCGGGAATTACAATGAGCAGTTCTTC	CASSSLDSGNYNEQFF
TRBJ2-7	NA	TRBV7-8	TRBD2	TGTGCCAGCAGCTCCTTGAGTAGCGGGGGCCGCAACGAGCAGTACTTC	CASSSLSSGGRNEQYF
TRBJ1-2	once	TRBV29-1	TRBD1	TGCAGCGTTGAGGGTGGGACAGGAGATGGCTACACCTTC	CSVEGGTGDGYTF
TRBJ2-7	NA	TRBV6-2/TRBV6-3	TRBD2	TGTGCCAGCAGTTACACCCTCGACAGCACGGGACTAGCGGGATACTACGAGCAGTACTTC	CASSYTLDSTGLAGYYEQYF
TRBJ1-5	NA	TRBV3-1/TRBV3-2	NA	TGTGCCAGCAGCCACCCAGTACACCCTAGCAATCAGCCCCAGCATTTT	CASSHPVHPSNQPQHF
TRBJ2-7	NA	TRBV27	TRBD2	TGTGCCAGCAGTTTACGGGGGGATTTCGACGAGCAGTACTTC	CASSLRGDFDEQYF
TRBJ1-5	NA	TRBV4-1	NA	TGCGCCAGCAGCCAAGACCCGGCGAGAAATCAGCCCCAGCATTTT	CASSQDPARNQPQHF
TRBJ2-2	NA	TRBV7-2	TRBD2	TGTGCCAGCAGCCTTAGCGGGAGGATGAACACCGGGGAGCTGTTTTTT	CASSLSGRMNTGELFF
TRBJ2-1	NA	TRBV7-8	NA	TGTGCCAGCACCCCTCTGGGAACCTACAATGAGCAGTTCTTC	CASTPLGTYNEQFF
TRBJ1-1	few	TRBV30	TRBD1	TGTGCCTGGAGTCCGGGACAGGGCCGGGGCACTGAAGCTTTCTTT	CAWSPGQGRGTEAFF
TRBJ2-1	few	TRBV6-1	NA	TGTGCCAGCAGTGAAGCAGGGACTGCCTACAATGAGCAGTTCTTC	CASSEAGTAYNEQFF
TRBJ1-1	few	TRBV7-9	NA	TGTGCCAGCAGCTCAGGACCGATCACTGAAGCTTTCTTT	CASSSGPITEAFF
TRBJ2-7	NA	TRBV15	NA	TGTGCCACCAGCAGGGGGGACAAGAGCTCCTACGAGCAGTACTTC	CATSRGDKSSYEQYF
TRBJ1-1	NA	TRBV30	NA	TGTGCCTCGGGACGGGCGAACACTGAAGCTTTCTTT	CASGRANTEAFF
TRBJ1-1	NA	TRBV6-5	TRBD1	TGTGCCAGCAGTTTATCGGGACAGACGAACACTGAAGCTTTCTTT	CASSLSGQTNTEAFF
TRBJ1-4	NA	TRBV7-2	NA	TGTGCCAGCAGCTTGAGAACACCGAATGAAAAACTGTTTTTT	CASSLRTPNEKLFF
TRBJ2-7	NA	TRBV19	NA	TGTGCCAGTAGCCCCGGGGTGCATGGCTACGAGCAGTACTTC	CASSPGVHGYEQYF
TRBJ1-2	NA	TRBV6-1	TRBD1	TGTGCCAGCAGTGTCATTCACGGACAGGGTAGATATGGCTACACCTTC	CASSVIHGQGRYGYTF
TRBJ2-3	NA	TRBV5-6	NA	TGTGCCAGCAGCTTTCAGTCGAGTAGCGGAGATACGCAGTATTTT	CASSFQSSSGDTQYF
TRBJ1-1	NA	TRBV30	TRBD1	TGTGCCTGGAGGGGTAGGGACAGGCGGGTTGCCGGGACTGAAGCTTTCTTT	CAWRGRDRRVAGTEAFF
TRBJ2-4	NA	TRBV7-2	TRBD2	TGTGCCAGCAGCAAAGGACTAGCGGGAGGGGAAGTCAAAAACATTCAGTACTTC	CASSKGLAGGEVKNIQYF
TRBJ2-1	NA	TRBV5-1	TRBD2	TGCGCCAGCAGCCCATCAACTAGCGGGAAAGGCGAGCAGTTCTTC	CASSPSTSGKGEQFF